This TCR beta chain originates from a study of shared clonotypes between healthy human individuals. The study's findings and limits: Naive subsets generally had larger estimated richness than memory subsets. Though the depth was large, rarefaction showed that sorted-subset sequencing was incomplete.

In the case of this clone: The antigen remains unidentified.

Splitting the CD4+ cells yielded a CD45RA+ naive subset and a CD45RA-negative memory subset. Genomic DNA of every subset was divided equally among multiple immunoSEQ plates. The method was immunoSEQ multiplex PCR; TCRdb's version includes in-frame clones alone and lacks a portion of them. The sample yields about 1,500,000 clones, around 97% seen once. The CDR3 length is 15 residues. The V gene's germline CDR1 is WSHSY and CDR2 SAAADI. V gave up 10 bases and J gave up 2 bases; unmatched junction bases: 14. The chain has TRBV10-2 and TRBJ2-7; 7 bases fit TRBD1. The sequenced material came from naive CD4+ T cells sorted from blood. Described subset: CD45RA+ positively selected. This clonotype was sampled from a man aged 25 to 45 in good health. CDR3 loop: CAISQPGQPTYEQYF. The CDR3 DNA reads TGCGCCATCTCCCAACCGGGACAGCCAACCTACGAGCAGTACTTC.